This T cell receptor beta chain originates from a study of T cells after yellow fever vaccination. This clonotype showed up just a few times. What it recognizes is unknown. The study's findings and limits: The secondary response was weaker, and its peak arrived faster, on day 5 versus 15. Clones from primary vaccination mostly reappeared after the booster (less than 98% CD4, over 85% CD8).

A process of 5'RACE template switching, which added a universal primer site and UMIs, was used to make TCR cDNA. TCRdb reprocessed the 5' RACE reads with MiXCR, giving one entry per CDR3 protein. Among about 430,000 distinct CDR3 sequences, under 20% were seen once, and the ten largest hold 15% to 20%. This CDR3 is 17 amino acids long. After removal of 1 base from V and 0 bases from J, the junction contained 3 bases not matched to a gene. Germline V lookup: CDR1 LNHNV, CDR2 YYDKDF (reference sequence). The source is a man between 18 and 29 years old who received the YFV17D yellow fever vaccine. V gene TRBV15 combines with J gene TRBJ2-2; TRBD2 aligns across 9 bases. The material was PBMCs, obtained before the yellow fever booster vaccination. The CDR3 is CATSRVAGVSNTGELFF. The CDR3 coding sequence is TGTGCCACCAGCAGAGTAGCGGGGGTTTCGAACACCGGGGAGCTGTTTTTT.